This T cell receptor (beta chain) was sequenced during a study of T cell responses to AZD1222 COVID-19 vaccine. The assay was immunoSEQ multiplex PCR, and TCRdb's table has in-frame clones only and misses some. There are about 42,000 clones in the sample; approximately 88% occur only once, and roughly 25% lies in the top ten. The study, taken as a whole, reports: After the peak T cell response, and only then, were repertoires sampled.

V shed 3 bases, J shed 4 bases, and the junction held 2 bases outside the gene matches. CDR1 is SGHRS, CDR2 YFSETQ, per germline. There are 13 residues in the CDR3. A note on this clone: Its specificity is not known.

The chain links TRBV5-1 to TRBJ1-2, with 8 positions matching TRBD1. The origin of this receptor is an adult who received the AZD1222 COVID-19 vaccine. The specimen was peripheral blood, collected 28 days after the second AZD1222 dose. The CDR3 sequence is CASSSGQGYGYTF. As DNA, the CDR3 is TGCGCCAGCAGCTCCGGACAGGGCTATGGCTACACCTTC.